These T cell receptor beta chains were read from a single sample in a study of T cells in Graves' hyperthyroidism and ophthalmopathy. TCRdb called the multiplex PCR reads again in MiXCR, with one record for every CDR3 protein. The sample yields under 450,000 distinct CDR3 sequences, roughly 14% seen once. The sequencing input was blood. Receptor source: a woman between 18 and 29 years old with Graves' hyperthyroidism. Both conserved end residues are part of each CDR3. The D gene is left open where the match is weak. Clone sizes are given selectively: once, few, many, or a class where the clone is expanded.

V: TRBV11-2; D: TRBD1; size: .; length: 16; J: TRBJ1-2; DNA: TGTGCCAGCAGCCAATTCCGGGACAGGGCACTTCATGGCTACACCTTC; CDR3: CASSQFRDRALHGYTF
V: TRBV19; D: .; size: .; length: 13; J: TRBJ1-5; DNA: TGTGCCAGTAGTATAGATGACACCTCCGAACAGCATTTT; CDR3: CASSIDDTSEQHF
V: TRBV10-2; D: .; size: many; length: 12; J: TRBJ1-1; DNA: TGCGCCAGCAGTGCTATGAACACTGAAGCTTTCTTT; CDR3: CASSAMNTEAFF
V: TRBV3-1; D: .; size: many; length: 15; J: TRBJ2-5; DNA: TGTGCCAGCAGGGAAACAGGGATAGGCCAAGAGACCCAGTACTTC; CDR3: CASRETGIGQETQYF
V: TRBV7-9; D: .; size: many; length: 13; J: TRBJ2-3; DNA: TGTGCCAGCAGCGATTCTACTTCAGATACGCAGTATTTT; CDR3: CASSDSTSDTQYF
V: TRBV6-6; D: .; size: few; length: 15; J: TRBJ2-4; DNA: TGTGCCAGCAGTTACCCAAGCGGACAGCTTAACATTCAGTACTTC; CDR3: CASSYPSGQLNIQYF
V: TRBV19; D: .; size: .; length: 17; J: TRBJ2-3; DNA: TGTGCCAGTAGTATGTTGTGGCAGGACAAAATCGCAGATACGCAGTATTTT; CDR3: CASSMLWQDKIADTQYF
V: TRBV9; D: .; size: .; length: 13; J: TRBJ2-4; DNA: TGTGCCAGCAGCGTGTATTCCACAGGACATCAATACTTC; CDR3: CASSVYSTGHQYF
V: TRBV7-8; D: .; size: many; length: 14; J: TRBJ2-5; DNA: TGTGCCAGCAGCTTAGTCGTCCCTCCTGAGACCCAGTACTTC; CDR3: CASSLVVPPETQYF
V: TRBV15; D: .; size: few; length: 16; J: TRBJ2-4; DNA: TGTGCCACCAGCAGGGCCGGGGGCTTTCTGGGAAACATTCAGTACTTC; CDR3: CATSRAGGFLGNIQYF
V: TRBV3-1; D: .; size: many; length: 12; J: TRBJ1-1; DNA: TGTGCCAGCAGCCAGCGACACCATGAAGCTTTCTTT; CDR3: CASSQRHHEAFF
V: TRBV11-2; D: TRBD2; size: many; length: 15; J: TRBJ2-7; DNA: TGTGCCAGCAGCGCGGGACTAGCGGGACCCTACGAGCAGTACTTC; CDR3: CASSAGLAGPYEQYF
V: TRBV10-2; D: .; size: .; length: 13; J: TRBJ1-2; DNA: TGCGCCAGCAGCTGGACATCAAGCCCTCCCTACACCTTC; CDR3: CASSWTSSPPYTF
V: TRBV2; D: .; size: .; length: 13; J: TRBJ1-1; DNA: TGTGCCAGCAGTGACCGGGCCGGCACTGAAGCTTTCTTT; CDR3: CASSDRAGTEAFF
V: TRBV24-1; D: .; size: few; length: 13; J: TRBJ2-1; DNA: TGTGCCACCAGTGACCCCTCGGGTGGTGAGCAGTTCTTC; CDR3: CATSDPSGGEQFF
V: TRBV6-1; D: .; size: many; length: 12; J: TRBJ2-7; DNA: TGTGCCAGCAGTTCGGGGGGCCGAGAGCAGTACTTC; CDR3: CASSSGGREQYF
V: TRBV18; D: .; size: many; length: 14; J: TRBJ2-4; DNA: TGTGCCAGCTCACCAAGGGGACCCAAAAACATTCAGTACTTC; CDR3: CASSPRGPKNIQYF
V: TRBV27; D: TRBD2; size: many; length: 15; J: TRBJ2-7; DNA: TGTGCCAGCAGTTTATCGGCAGCGGGGTCCTACGAGCAGTACTTC; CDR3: CASSLSAAGSYEQYF
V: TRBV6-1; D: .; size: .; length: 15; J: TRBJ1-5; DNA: TGTGCCAGCAGACTAATAGAAGGGGGGTATCAGCCCCAGCATTTT; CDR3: CASRLIEGGYQPQHF
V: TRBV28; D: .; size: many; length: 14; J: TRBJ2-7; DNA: .; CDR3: CASSFGSGGYEQYF
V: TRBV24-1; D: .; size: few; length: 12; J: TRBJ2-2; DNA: TGTGCCACCAGTTCGGAGTCCGGGGAGCTGTTTTTT; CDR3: CATSSESGELFF
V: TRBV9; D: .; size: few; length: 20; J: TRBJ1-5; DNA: TGTGCCAGCAGCGTACGGAAAAAGGTACAGGTAACGGGTTTTAGCAAGCCCCAGCATTTT; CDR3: CASSVRKKVQVTGFSKPQHF
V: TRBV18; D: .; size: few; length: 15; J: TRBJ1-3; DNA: TGTGCCAGCTCACCAGGCTGGGTCCCTGGAAACACCATATATTTT; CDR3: CASSPGWVPGNTIYF
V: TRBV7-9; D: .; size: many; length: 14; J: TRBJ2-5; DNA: TGTGCCAGCAGCGTGACCAGGGACCAAGAGACCCAGTACTTC; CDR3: CASSVTRDQETQYF
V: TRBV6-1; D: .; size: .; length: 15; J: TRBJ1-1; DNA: TGTGCCAGCAGGGAAACAGCATACATGAACACTGAAGCTTTCTTT; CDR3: CASRETAYMNTEAFF
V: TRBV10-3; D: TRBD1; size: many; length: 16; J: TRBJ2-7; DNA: TGTGCCATCAGTGACCCCCCGGGACAGGGGGGCTACGAGCAGTACTTC; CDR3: CAISDPPGQGGYEQYF
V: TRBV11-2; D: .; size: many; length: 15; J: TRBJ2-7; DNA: TGTGCCAGCGGACCTAAAGACAGGCCCTACTACGAGCAGTACTTC; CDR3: CASGPKDRPYYEQYF
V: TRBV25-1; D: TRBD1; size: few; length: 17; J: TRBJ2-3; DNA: TGTGCCAGCAGTGAACCCTTGGGACAGGGAGTGGGAGATACGCAGTATTTT; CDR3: CASSEPLGQGVGDTQYF
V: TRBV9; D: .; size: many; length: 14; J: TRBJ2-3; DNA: TGTGCCAGCAGCCCCAGAGGGGAGGTGGGTACGCAGTATTTT; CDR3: CASSPRGEVGTQYF
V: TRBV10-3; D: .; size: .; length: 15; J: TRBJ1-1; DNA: TGTGCCATCACCAGAGAACCATCACAGAACACTGAAGCTTTCTTT; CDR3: CAITREPSQNTEAFF
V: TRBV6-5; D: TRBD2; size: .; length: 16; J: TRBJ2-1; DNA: TGTGCCAGCAGTTACTCTAGCGGGAGATCGATCAATGAGCAGTTCTTC; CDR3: CASSYSSGRSINEQFF
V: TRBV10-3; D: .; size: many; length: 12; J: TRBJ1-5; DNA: TGTGCCATCAGTGAGTCCGGGCAGCCCCAGCATTTT; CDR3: CAISESGQPQHF
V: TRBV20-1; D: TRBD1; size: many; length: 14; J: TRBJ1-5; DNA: TGCAGTGCTCGGCCGGGACAGAAAAATCAGCCCCAGCATTTT; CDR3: CSARPGQKNQPQHF
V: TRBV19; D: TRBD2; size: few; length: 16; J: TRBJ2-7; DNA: TGTGCCAGTGGCACTAGCGCCCGGAGGGGACGCTACGAGCAGTACTTC; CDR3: CASGTSARRGRYEQYF
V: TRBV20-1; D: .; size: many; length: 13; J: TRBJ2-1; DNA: TGCAGTGCGCGGGACCCCAGCTACAATGAGCAGTTCTTC; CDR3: CSARDPSYNEQFF
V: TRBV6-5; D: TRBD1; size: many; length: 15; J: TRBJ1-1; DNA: TGTGCCAGCAGTTACAGAGACAGGGAGGGAACTGAAGCTTTCTTT; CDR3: CASSYRDREGTEAFF
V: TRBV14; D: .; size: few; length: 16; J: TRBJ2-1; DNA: TGTGCCAGCAGCCATCTAGCGATTAGCTCCTACAATGAGCAGTTCTTC; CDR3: CASSHLAISSYNEQFF
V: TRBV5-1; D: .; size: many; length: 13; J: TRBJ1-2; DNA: TGCGCCAGCAGCTCCTCAGGGGAGTATGGCTACACCTTC; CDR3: CASSSSGEYGYTF
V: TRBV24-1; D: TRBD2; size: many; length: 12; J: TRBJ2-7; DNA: TGTGCCACCAGTGATTTAGCGGGGGAGCAGTACTTC; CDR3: CATSDLAGEQYF
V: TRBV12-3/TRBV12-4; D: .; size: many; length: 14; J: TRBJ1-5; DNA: TGTGCCAGCAGTTTCCAACTCAGCAATCAGCCCCAGCATTTT; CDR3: CASSFQLSNQPQHF
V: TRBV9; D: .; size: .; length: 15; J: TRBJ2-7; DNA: TGTGCCAGCAGCGTAGGGTGGGGGTCCTCCTACGAGCAGTACTTC; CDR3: CASSVGWGSSYEQYF
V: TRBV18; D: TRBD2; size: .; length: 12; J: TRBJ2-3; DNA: TGTGCCAGCTCACCTCAGCGGGAGACGCAGTATTTT; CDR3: CASSPQRETQYF
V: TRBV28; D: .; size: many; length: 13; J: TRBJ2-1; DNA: TGTGCCAGCAGCCTAGGGCGGGACAATGAGCAGTTCTTC; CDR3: CASSLGRDNEQFF
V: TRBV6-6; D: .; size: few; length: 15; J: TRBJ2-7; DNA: TGTGCCAGCAGTTACTCGACCCTTCGTACCTACGAGCAGTACTTC; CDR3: CASSYSTLRTYEQYF
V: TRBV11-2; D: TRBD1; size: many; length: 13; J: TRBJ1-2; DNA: TGCGGTTCCACCGGGACAGGGTTGAGGGGCTACACCTTC; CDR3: CGSTGTGLRGYTF
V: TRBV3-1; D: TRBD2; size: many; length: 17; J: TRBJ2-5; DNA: TGTGCCAGCAGCCAACTCCGAGCGGGGGGCTCGCAAGAGACCCAGTACTTC; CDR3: CASSQLRAGGSQETQYF
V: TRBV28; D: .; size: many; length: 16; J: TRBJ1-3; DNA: TGTGCCAGCAGTTCCTTGACAGCTGGCTCTGGAAACACCATATATTTT; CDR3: CASSSLTAGSGNTIYF
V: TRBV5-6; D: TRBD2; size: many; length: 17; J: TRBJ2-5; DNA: TGTGCCAGCAGCTTGAAGTCTGGGGGGGGTAGCGGAGAGACCCAGTACTTC; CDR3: CASSLKSGGGSGETQYF
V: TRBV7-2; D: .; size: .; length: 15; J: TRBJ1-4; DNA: TGTGCCAGCAGCTTAGGGGGGGGGGAGTATGAAAAACTGTTTTTT; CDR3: CASSLGGGEYEKLFF
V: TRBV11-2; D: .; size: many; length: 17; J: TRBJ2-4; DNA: TGTGCCAGCAGCTTAGGGGGTTGGGGGATGGCCAAAAACATTCAGTACTTC; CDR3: CASSLGGWGMAKNIQYF
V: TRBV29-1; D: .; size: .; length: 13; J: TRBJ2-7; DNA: TGCAGCGTCGAGGGGGCCCGGGGGTACGAGCAGTACTTC; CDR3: CSVEGARGYEQYF
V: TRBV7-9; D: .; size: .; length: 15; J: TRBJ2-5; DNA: TGTGCCAGCAGCTTAGCGCCGGCGGAGCAAGAGACCCAGTACTTC; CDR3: CASSLAPAEQETQYF
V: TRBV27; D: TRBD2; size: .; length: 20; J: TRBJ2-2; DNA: TGTGCCAGCAGTCCCCGGACAGGCCTAGCGGGAGTTTGGGGGACCGGGGAGCTGTTTTTT; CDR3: CASSPRTGLAGVWGTGELFF
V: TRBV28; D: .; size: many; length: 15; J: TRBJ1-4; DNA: TGTGCCAGCAGTGTGATGGAAGCAACTAATGAAAAACTGTTTTTT; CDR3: CASSVMEATNEKLFF
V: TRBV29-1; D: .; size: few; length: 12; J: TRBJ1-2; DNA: TGCAGCCCCGGACAGTTAGACTATGGCTACACCTTC; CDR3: CSPGQLDYGYTF